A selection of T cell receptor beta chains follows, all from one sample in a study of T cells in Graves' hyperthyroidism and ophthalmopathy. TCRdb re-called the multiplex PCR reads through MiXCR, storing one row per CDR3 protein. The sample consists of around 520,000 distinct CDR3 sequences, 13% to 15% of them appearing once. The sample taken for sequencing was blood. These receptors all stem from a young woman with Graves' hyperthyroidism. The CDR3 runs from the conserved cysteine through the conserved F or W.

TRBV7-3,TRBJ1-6,CASSPTGPNSPLHF
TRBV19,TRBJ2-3,CASSSGTQIDTQYF
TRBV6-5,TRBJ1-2,CASSYSRDRGGYTF
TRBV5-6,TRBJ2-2,CASSFTQGLAGGAGELFF
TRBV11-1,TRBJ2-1,CASSFKTSGSSYNEQFF
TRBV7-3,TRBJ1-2,CASSSRNQWGYGYTF
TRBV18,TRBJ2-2,CASSPGLAANTGELFF
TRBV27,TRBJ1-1,CASILGQGGTEASF
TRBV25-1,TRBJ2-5,CASSDPARAGETQYF
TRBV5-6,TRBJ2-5,CASSEGPRSGETQYF
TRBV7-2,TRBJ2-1,CASSLGPRAFF
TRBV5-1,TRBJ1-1,CASSLSRTSNTEAFF
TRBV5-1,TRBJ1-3,CASSLEASGNTIYF
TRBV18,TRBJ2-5,CTSSPRDTAQETQYF
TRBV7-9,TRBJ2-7,CASRREGSSSYEQYF
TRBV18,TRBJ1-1,CASSPPVSHIEAFF
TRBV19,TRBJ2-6,CASSKGWPGANVLTF
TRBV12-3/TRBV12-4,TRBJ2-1,CASSNSRGAEQFF
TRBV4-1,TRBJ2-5,CASSQEWTAQETQYF
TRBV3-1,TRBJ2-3,CASRSVLAGVGDTQYF